One sample yielded the 20 T cell receptor beta chains listed below, sequenced in a study of blood T cell repertoires in COVID-19 (dated by TCRdb to 2019 to 2021). The library came from the immunoSEQ multiplex PCR assay. This immuneACCESS table, as held by TCRdb, lists in-frame sequences with V and J called but not all clones. Of the missing ones, under half trace to an unresolved V gene in checked studies; the others have no known cause. This sample gives roughly 140,000 clones in total; 65% to 85% of them show up just once. Clones ranked in the top ten supply 10% to 15% of the sample. Sequencing was carried out using peripheral blood. The receptors were sampled from a man between 60 and 75 years old with active or convalescent COVID-19.

The chain employs TRBV2 and TRBJ2-1, with 7 bases fitting TRBD2. The V segment lost 7 bases and the J segment 7 bases; nucleotides outside the gene matches: 13. The length of the CDR3 is 15 residues. From germline, CDR1 is SNHLY and CDR2 FYNNEI. The CDR3 loop is CASTEVAGAINEQFF. DNA of the CDR3: TGTGCCAGCACTGAGGTGGCGGGAGCTATAAATGAGCAGTTCTTC.

This rearrangement joins TRBV27 to TRBJ2-3; no definite D call. Trimming pared 6 bases from V and 2 bases from J, leaving 9 bases between. This CDR3 spans 13 amino acids. Germline loops: CDR1 MNHEY, CDR2 SMNVEV (reference sequence). The CDR3 is CASRSPFTDTQYF. The CDR3 region has the DNA TGTGCCAGCAGATCCCCTTTCACAGATACGCAGTATTTT.

In DNA, the CDR3 is TGTGCCTGGAGTGTGGCAGGGGAGAGGACTTTCTTT. This codes for CAWSVAGERTFF. The chain is built from TRBV30 and TRBJ1-1, with D perhaps matching TRBD1 (6 bases). The length of the CDR3 is 12 residues. CDR1 and CDR2 (germline): GTSNPN, SVGIG (reference sequence). The V and J ends lost 0 bases and 12 bases respectively, with 14 bases between them.

This clone was found a few times. V usage is TRBV6-6 and J usage is TRBJ1-2; D perhaps matches TRBD1 (5 bases). The germline V gene has CDR1 MNHNY and CDR2 SVGAGI (reference sequence). This CDR3 has 12 amino acids. Trimming removed 8 bases from V and 8 bases from J, with 15 bases in between. The CDR3 loop is CASSRRGEGYTF. The CDR3, as DNA: TGTGCCAGCTCAAGAAGGGGTGAAGGCTACACCTTC.

The rearrangement uses TRBV6-6 and TRBJ2-3; TRBD1 might be the D (6 bases). This CDR3 has 15 amino acids. The V end lost 6 bases, the J end lost 2 bases, and 15 bases lay between the germline ends. Looked up from germline, CDR1 is MNHNY and CDR2 is SVGAGI (reference sequence). The CDR3 DNA reads TGTGCCAGCAGCCGACAGACAGGCTACACAGATACGCAGTATTTT. It codes for CASSRQTGYTDTQYF.

The chain recombines TRBV18 with TRBJ2-3; no definite D call. Germline CDR1 and CDR2: KGHSH and LQKENI. CDR3 size: 14 residues. The ends were cut back, 2 bases at V and 6 bases at J, with 12 bases in the middle. The CDR3 DNA reads as TGTGCCAGCTCACCATCAGTTGCGAGGGATACGCAGTATTTT. Translating gives CASSPSVARDTQYF.

The V call is TRBV6-5, the J call TRBJ1-3, with TRBD1 identical over 9 bases. In germline, CDR1 is MNHEY, CDR2 SVGAGI. This CDR3 comprises 14 residues. J lost 8 bases, V lost 5 bases, and 7 bases had no gene match. This CDR3 reads CASSPRTGADTIYF. In DNA form, the CDR3 reads TGTGCCAGCAGTCCGAGGACAGGGGCAGACACCATATATTTT.

This chain connects TRBV2 to TRBJ1-5; D remains unclear. The CDR3 totals 13 residues. V lost 7 bases to trimming and J lost 5 bases, with 12 bases between them. The germline V gene encodes CDR1 SNHLY and CDR2 FYNNEI. This chain's CDR3 is CASKEGPDQPQHF. CDR3 coding DNA: TGTGCCAGCAAGGAGGGCCCCGATCAGCCCCAGCATTTT.

The chain recombines TRBV6-5 with TRBJ1-3, with D unresolved. This CDR3 spans 14 amino acids. Per germline, CDR1 MNHEY and CDR2 SVGAGI. Trimming shortened V by 6 bases and J by 0 bases, and 9 bases separated the two germline ends. CDR3 coding DNA: TGTGCCAGCAGCGACGGGATCTCTGGAAACACCATATATTTT. Protein: CASSDGISGNTIYF.

This rearrangement joins TRBV18 to TRBJ2-7; D possibly corresponds to TRBD1 (5 bases). V was trimmed by 3 bases and J by 2 bases, leaving 11 bases between them. The CDR3 extends over 14 amino acids. The germline gives CDR1 KGHSH, CDR2 LQKENI. CDR3 loop: CASSPPGNPYEQYF. Written as DNA, the CDR3 is TGTGCCAGCTCACCCCCAGGGAACCCCTACGAGCAGTACTTC.

Note on this clone: A single base separates this from a much larger clone, so it may be a read error. This chain links TRBV5-6 with TRBJ1-2, with a weak D call TRBD1 (6 bases). CDR3 length equals 13 residues. Germline V gene sequence: CDR1 SGHDT, CDR2 YYEEEE. The V end lost 4 bases, the J end lost 1 base, and 8 bases lay between the germline ends. For the CDR3, the DNA is TGTGCCAGCAGCCCGGACAGTAACTATGGCTACACCTTC. Translated, it gives CASSPDSNYGYTF.

DNA for the CDR3: TGTGCCAGCAGTTACGGCGGACTCATGAACACTGAAGCTTTCTTT. It specifies CASSYGGLMNTEAFF. The V and J genes are TRBV6-2 or TRBV6-3 and TRBJ1-1; D gene uncertain. The V and J ends lost 2 bases and 0 bases respectively, with 10 bases between them. The germline CDR1 and CDR2 sequences are MNHEY and SVGEGT. The CDR3 is 15 amino acids.

The sample holds many counts of this clone. The CDR3 here is CASSSEDGTDTQYF. The CDR3 DNA is TGCGCCAGCAGCTCGGAGGACGGCACAGATACGCAGTATTTT. This rearrangement joins TRBV5-1 to TRBJ2-3; possibly TRBD2 for D (5 bases). The CDR3 sequence is 14 residues long. V lost 3 bases and J lost 1, with 9 bases in between. Germline lookup yields CDR1 SGHRS and CDR2 YFSETQ. Supplemented by reference TRBV5-1 and TRBJ2-3, the full variable domain reads KAGVTQTPRYLIKTRGQQVTLSCSPISGHRSVSWYQQTPGQGLQFLFEYFSETQRNKGNFPGRFSGRQFSNSRSEMNVSTLELGDSALYLCASSSEDGTDTQYFGPGTRLTVL.

The J gene is TRBJ2-7, the V gene TRBV19; D is possibly TRBD2 (6 bases). Germline CDR1 LNHDA, CDR2 SQIVND (reference sequence). CDR3 length: 12 residues. V was shortened by 4 bases and J by 6 bases, with 10 bases between the two germline ends. The DNA of the CDR3 is TGTGCCAGTAGTACGGGAGTCTTCGAGCAGTACTTC. Encoded protein: CASSTGVFEQYF.

The rearrangement uses TRBV12-3 or TRBV12-4 and TRBJ1-5; D is unclear. This CDR3 is 13 amino acids long. V was clipped by 0 bases and J by 6 bases, with 6 bases between them. Written as DNA, the CDR3 is TGTGCCAGCAGTTTAGCGCGTGGTCAGCCCCAGCATTTT. This sequence encodes CASSLARGQPQHF.

The gene calls are TRBV5-1 and TRBJ1-2; unclear D gene. The length of the CDR3 is 15 residues. Trimming pared 0 bases from V and 4 bases from J, leaving 13 bases between. The germline CDR1 and CDR2 sequences are SGHRS and YFSETQ. The CDR3 reads CASSLGGGGSYGYTF. In DNA, the CDR3 is TGCGCCAGCAGCTTGGGTGGAGGCGGTAGCTATGGCTACACCTTC.

The genes are TRBV4-3 and TRBJ1-2, with D unclear. Trimming cost V 0 bases and J 8 bases, with 19 bases left between them. The germline gives CDR1 LGHNA, CDR2 YSLEER. The CDR3 has 16 amino acids. The CDR3 sequence: CASSQDLIGGSGGYTF. The CDR3 coding sequence is TGCGCCAGCAGCCAAGATCTCATTGGCGGATCGGGAGGCTACACCTTC.

This chain links TRBV29-1 with TRBJ2-7; 7 nucleotides agree with TRBD1. CDR3 length equals 15 residues. J was trimmed by 2 bases and V by 4 bases; bases with no gene match: 11. CDR1 and CDR2 (germline): SQVTM, ANQGSEA. This CDR3 reads CSVGPGQSSTYEQYF. As DNA, the CDR3 is TGCAGCGTTGGGCCGGGACAGAGTTCGACCTACGAGCAGTACTTC.

This clone was found a few times. The chain links TRBV27 to TRBJ2-7; a possible D gene is TRBD1 (5 bases). Looked up from germline, CDR1 is MNHEY and CDR2 is SMNVEV (reference sequence). Trimming removed 2 bases at V and 2 bases at J, with 13 bases between. The CDR3 covers 15 residues. The CDR3 DNA reads as TGTGCCAGCAGTTTAGGGCAGGGATTAACCTACGAGCAGTACTTC. Translated: CASSLGQGLTYEQYF.

The rearrangement uses TRBV5-5 and TRBJ2-2; 9 bases map to TRBD1. Germline CDR1 and CDR2: SGHKS and YYEKEE (reference sequence). The V segment lost 2 bases and the J segment 3 bases; nucleotides outside the gene matches: 2. The CDR3 sequence is 15 residues long. The CDR3 sequence: CASSLWTGDTGELFF. In nucleotides, the CDR3 is TGTGCCAGCAGCTTATGGACAGGGGACACCGGGGAGCTGTTTTTT.